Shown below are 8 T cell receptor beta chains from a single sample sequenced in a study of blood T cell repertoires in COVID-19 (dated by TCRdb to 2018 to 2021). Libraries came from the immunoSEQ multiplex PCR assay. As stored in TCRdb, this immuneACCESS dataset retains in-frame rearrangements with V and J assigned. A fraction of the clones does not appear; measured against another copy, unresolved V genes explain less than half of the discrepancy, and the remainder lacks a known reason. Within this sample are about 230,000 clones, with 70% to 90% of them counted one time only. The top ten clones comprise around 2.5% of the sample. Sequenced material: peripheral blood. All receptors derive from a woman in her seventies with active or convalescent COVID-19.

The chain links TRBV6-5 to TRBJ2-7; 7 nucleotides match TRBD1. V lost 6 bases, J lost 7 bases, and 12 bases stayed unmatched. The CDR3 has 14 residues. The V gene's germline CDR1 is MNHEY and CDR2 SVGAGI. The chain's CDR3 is CASSFSTGEWEQYF. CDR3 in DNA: TGTGCCAGCAGCTTCTCAACAGGGGAGTGGGAGCAGTACTTC.

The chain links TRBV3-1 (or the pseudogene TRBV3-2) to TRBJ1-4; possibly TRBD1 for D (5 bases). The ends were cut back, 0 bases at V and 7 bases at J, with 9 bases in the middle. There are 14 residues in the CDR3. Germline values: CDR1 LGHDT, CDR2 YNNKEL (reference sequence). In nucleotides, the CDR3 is TGTGCCAGCAGCCAAGACGGGGGGGGTGAAAAACTGTTTTTT. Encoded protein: CASSQDGGGEKLFF.

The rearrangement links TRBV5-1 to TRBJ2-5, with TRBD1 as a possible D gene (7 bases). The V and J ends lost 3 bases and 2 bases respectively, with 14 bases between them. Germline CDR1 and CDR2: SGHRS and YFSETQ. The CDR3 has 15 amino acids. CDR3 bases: TGCGCCAGCAGCTGGGCGGGACAGCGACAAGAGACCCAGTACTTC. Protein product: CASSWAGQRQETQYF.

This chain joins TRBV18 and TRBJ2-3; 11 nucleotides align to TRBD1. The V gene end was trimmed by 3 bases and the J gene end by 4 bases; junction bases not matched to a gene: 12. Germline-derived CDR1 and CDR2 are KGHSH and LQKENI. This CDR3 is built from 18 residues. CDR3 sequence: CASSPSSRRTGGADTQYF. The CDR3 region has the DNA TGTGCCAGCTCACCCTCATCTCGAAGGACAGGGGGCGCAGATACGCAGTATTTT.

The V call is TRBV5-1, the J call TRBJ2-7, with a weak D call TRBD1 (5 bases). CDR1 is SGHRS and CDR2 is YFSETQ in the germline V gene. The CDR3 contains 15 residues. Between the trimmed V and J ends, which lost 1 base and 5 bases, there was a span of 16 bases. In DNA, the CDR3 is TGCGCCAGCAGCTTGTGGGGCCCATCCACAAACGAGCAGTACTTC. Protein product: CASSLWGPSTNEQYF. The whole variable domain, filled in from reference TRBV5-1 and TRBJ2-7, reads KAGVTQTPRYLIKTRGQQVTLSCSPISGHRSVSWYQQTPGQGLQFLFEYFSETQRNKGNFPGRFSGRQFSNSRSEMNVSTLELGDSALYLCASSLWGPSTNEQYFGPGTRLTVT.

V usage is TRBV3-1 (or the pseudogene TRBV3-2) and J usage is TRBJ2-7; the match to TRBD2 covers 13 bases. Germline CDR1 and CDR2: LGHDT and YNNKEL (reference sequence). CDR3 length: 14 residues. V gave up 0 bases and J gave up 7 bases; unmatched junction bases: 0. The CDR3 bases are TGTGCCAGCAGCCAAGAGGGACTAGCGGGGGAGCAGTACTTC. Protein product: CASSQEGLAGEQYF.

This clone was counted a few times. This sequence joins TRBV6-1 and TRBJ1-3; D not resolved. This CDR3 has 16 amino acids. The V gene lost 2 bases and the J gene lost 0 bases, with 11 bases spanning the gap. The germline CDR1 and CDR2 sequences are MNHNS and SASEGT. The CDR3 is CASSEYWSSSGNTIYF. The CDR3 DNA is TGTGCCAGCAGTGAATACTGGTCTTCCTCTGGAAACACCATATATTTT.

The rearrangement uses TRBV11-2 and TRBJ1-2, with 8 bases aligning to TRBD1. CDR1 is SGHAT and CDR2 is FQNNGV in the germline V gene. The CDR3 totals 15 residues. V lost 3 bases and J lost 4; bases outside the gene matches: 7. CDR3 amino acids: CASSFNRQGSYGYTF. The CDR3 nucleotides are TGTGCCAGCAGCTTCAACCGACAGGGGAGCTATGGCTACACCTTC.